Below are 31 T cell receptor beta chains sequenced from a single sample in a study of beta chain features in type 1 diabetes. The authors reverse transcribed all of the isolated RNA, so sequencing captured expressed TCRB transcripts. Method: immunoSEQ multiplex PCR; TCRdb's copy keeps in-frame clones and lacks some. The data show approximately 120,000 clones, less than 40% seen once. Sample: stem cell memory CD4+ T cells from blood. These receptors were taken from a woman aged 18-29 years in good health.

In its sample, this clone was seen a few times. V and J are TRBV6-6 and TRBJ1-2; possible D gene TRBD1, 5 bases. Germline-derived CDR1 and CDR2 are MNHNY and SVGAGI (reference sequence). Trimming removed 10 bases from V and 7 bases from J, with 13 bases in between. CDR3 length: 11 amino acids. The CDR3 reads CATGWGGGYTF. DNA of the CDR3: TGTGCCACCGGCTGGGGCGGTGGCTACACCTTC.

The chain recombines TRBV7-9 with TRBJ1-2; TRBD1 agrees at 8 bases. J lost 6 bases, V lost 4 bases, and 4 bases had no gene match. There are 13 residues in the CDR3. CDR1 SEHNR and CDR2 FQNEAQ come from the germline V gene (reference sequence). CDR3 sequence reads: CASSYRGGHGYTF. As DNA, the CDR3 is TGTGCCAGCAGCTACAGGGGGGGACATGGCTACACCTTC.

This clone was counted once. V is TRBV4-1 and J is TRBJ1-3, with 12 bases matching TRBD1. The junction had 12 bases not matched to a gene; V was cut back by 6 bases and J by 3 bases. The germline V gene has CDR1 MGHRA and CDR2 YSYEKL. The CDR3 is 18 residues long. The CDR3 here is CASRVRDRGPVRGNTIYF. DNA of the CDR3: TGCGCCAGCAGGGTCCGGGACAGGGGGCCAGTGCGTGGAAACACCATATATTTT.

The chain combines TRBV7-9 with TRBJ1-4; the match to TRBD1 covers 8 bases. The CDR3 consists of 15 residues. J lost 4 bases, V lost 2 bases, and 3 bases had no gene match. From germline, CDR1 is SEHNR and CDR2 FQNEAQ (reference sequence). The CDR3 DNA sequence: TGTGCCAGCAGCTTAAGGGACAGGTTTAATGAAAAACTGTTTTTT. Its translation is CASSLRDRFNEKLFF.

The chain recombines TRBV28 with TRBJ2-5, with TRBD1 matching over 7 bases. CDR1 MDHEN and CDR2 SYDVKM come from the germline V gene. Trimming removed 3 bases from V and 7 bases from J; junction bases left unmatched: 11. The CDR3 extends over 15 amino acids. The CDR3 reads CASSLRDSAARTQYF. Written as DNA, the CDR3 is TGTGCCAGCAGTTTGAGGGACAGTGCAGCTAGGACCCAGTACTTC. Looking up the rest from reference TRBV28 and TRBJ2-5 gives the full variable domain: DVKVTQSSRYLVKRTGEKVFLECVQDMDHENMFWYRQDPGLGLRLIYFSYDVKMKEKGDIPEGYSVSREKKERFSLILESASTNQTSMYLCASSLRDSAARTQYFGPGTRLLVL.

This chain uses TRBV7-2 with TRBJ1-2; 9 bases match TRBD1. Per germline, CDR1 SGHTA and CDR2 FQGNSA. With 5 bases clipped from V and 0 bases from J, the junction kept 16 bases outside the gene matches. This CDR3 region has 19 residues. For the CDR3, the DNA is TGTGCCAGCAGCACCATCCCTCCGGGACAGGGCTCAACTAACTATGGCTACACCTTC. The encoded protein is CASSTIPPGQGSTNYGYTF.

The J gene is TRBJ1-1, the V gene TRBV4-3, with TRBD1 as a possible D gene (6 bases). The CDR3 runs to 16 residues. Per the germline V gene, CDR1 is LGHNA and CDR2 is YSLEER. V dropped 0 bases and J dropped 11 bases, with 22 bases sitting between them. CDR3 sequence: CASSQELSLQGPGAFF. In nucleotides, the CDR3 is TGCGCCAGCAGCCAAGAACTCTCTCTACAGGGTCCGGGGGCTTTCTTT.

This clone was seen a few times. This chain connects TRBV29-1 to TRBJ1-5, with D uncertain. Trimming shortened V by 7 bases and J by 0 bases, and 7 bases separated the two germline ends. This CDR3 has 12 amino acids. CDR1 is SQVTM and CDR2 is ANQGSEA in the germline V gene. CDR3 amino acids: CSATVSNQPQHF. For the CDR3, the DNA is TGCAGCGCCACAGTTAGCAATCAGCCCCAGCATTTT.

This clone has more than one count but fewer than ten. This rearrangement joins TRBV4-2 to TRBJ2-7; D may be TRBD2 (5 bases). CDR1 LGHNA and CDR2 YNFKEQ come from the germline V gene. V was shortened by 1 base and J by 4 bases, with 14 bases between the two germline ends. The CDR3 has 15 residues. CDR3 residues: CASSQVTTKRYEQYF. DNA for the CDR3: TGTGCCAGCAGCCAAGTTACGACTAAAAGATACGAGCAGTACTTC.

The table lists this clone with a few counts. V and J are TRBV14 and TRBJ1-1; 7 bases line up with TRBD1. There are 15 residues in the CDR3. The germline CDR1 and CDR2 sequences are SGHDN and FVKESK. J gave up 2 bases and V 1 base, and 4 bases lay outside the gene matches. The CDR3 spells CASSQVTGRNTEAFF. CDR3 sequence (DNA): TGTGCCAGCAGCCAAGTGACAGGGCGAAACACTGAAGCTTTCTTT.

CDR3: CAWGTGSLAFF. The CDR3, as DNA: TGTGCCTGGGGGACAGGGTCTTTGGCTTTCTTT. The gene calls are TRBV30 and TRBJ1-1; TRBD1 aligns across 9 bases. The CDR3 consists of 11 residues. CDR1 GTSNPN and CDR2 SVGIG come from the germline V gene (reference sequence). V lost 5 bases, J lost 11 bases, and 6 bases stayed unmatched.

The V gene is TRBV20-1, the J gene TRBJ2-6; 7 bases fit TRBD1. The CDR3 has 11 residues. Germline lookup yields CDR1 DFQATT and CDR2 SNEGSKA (reference sequence). With 0 bases clipped from V and 16 bases from J, the junction kept 3 bases outside the gene matches. The CDR3 spells CSARDRRGLTF. The CDR3 bases are TGCAGTGCTAGAGACCGCAGGGGGCTGACTTTC.

This clone turned up a few times. The chain recombines TRBV15 with TRBJ2-7; D is unresolved. The length of the CDR3 is 12 residues. Germline CDR1 LNHNV, CDR2 YYDKDF (reference sequence). Trimming took 1 base from V and 6 from J, leaving 7 bases between them. CDR3 bases: TGTGCCACCAGCAGAGCGTCGAGCGAGCAGTACTTC. The encoded protein is CATSRASSEQYF.

The chain combines TRBV5-1 with TRBJ2-7, with TRBD1 identical over 9 bases. With 3 bases clipped from V and 5 bases from J, the junction kept 6 bases outside the gene matches. CDR3 size: 14 residues. Germline assignment: CDR1 SGHRS and CDR2 YFSETQ. In nucleotides, the CDR3 is TGCGCCAGCAGCTCCGGGACAGGGATCAACGAGCAGTACTTC. This codes for CASSSGTGINEQYF.

The chain combines TRBV2 with TRBJ2-1, with TRBD1 as a possible D gene (5 bases). Germline CDR1 is SNHLY and CDR2 is FYNNEI. CDR3 size: 13 residues. V shed 7 bases and J shed 6 bases, with 13 bases lying between them. The chain's CDR3 is CASTRTRVNEQFF. For the CDR3, the DNA is TGTGCCAGCACCCGCACCAGGGTCAATGAGCAGTTCTTC.

The genes are TRBV6-5 and TRBJ1-5; D unresolved. Germline V CDR1 and CDR2: MNHEY, SVGAGI. The ends were cut back, 4 bases at V and 5 bases at J, with 15 bases in the middle. The CDR3 has 15 amino acids. The CDR3 bases are TGTGCCAGCAGTTCCCCCTCCCGGAGAGATCAGCCCCAGCATTTT. Translated: CASSSPSRRDQPQHF.

This clone was recorded once. The chain has TRBV5-1 and TRBJ2-2, with 7 bases matching TRBD1. V was pared by 4 bases and J by 6 bases, with 3 bases of the junction left unmatched. This CDR3 has 13 residues. CDR1 and CDR2 (germline): SGHRS, YFSETQ. The CDR3: CASSRDSAGELFF. CDR3 nucleotides: TGCGCCAGCAGCCGGGACAGTGCCGGGGAGCTGTTTTTT.

The J gene is TRBJ2-1, the V gene TRBV18, with D possibly being TRBD2 (5 bases). The CDR3 sequence is 13 residues long. Germline V gene data show CDR1 as KGHSH and CDR2 as LQKENI. V gave up 6 bases and J gave up 8 bases, with 14 bases separating them. For the CDR3, the DNA is TGTGCCAGCTCCGAGACCTCCGGGGATGAGCAGTTCTTC. Amino acids: CASSETSGDEQFF.

This chain uses TRBV7-3 with TRBJ2-1; TRBD2 matches 11 bases. The germline gives CDR1 SGHTA, CDR2 FQGTGA. This CDR3 has 18 residues. Unmatched junction bases numbered 18, after V lost 6 bases and J lost 8 bases. CDR3 loop: CASRPRSIGLAGGHEQFF. In DNA form, the CDR3 reads TGTGCCAGCAGACCTCGCTCAATAGGTCTAGCGGGAGGTCATGAGCAGTTCTTC.

V gene TRBV19 combines with J gene TRBJ2-1; D is possibly TRBD2 (6 bases). The CDR3 runs to 13 residues. Germline V CDR1 and CDR2: LNHDA, SQIVND (reference sequence). Between the trimmed V and J ends, which lost 5 bases and 10 bases, there was a span of 15 bases. The chain's CDR3 is CASSARRLGEQFF. CDR3 nucleotide sequence: TGTGCCAGTAGTGCCCGTCGACTAGGGGAGCAGTTCTTC.

This sequence joins TRBV7-2 and TRBJ2-7; the match to TRBD2 covers 9 bases. V dropped 5 bases and J dropped 6; count of bases not matched to a gene: 11. Germline V gives CDR1 SGHTA, CDR2 FQGNSA. The CDR3 runs to 15 residues. The CDR3: CASSQLGGGDLEQYF. The CDR3 DNA sequence: TGTGCCAGCAGCCAACTAGGCGGGGGGGATCTCGAGCAGTACTTC.

In its sample, this clone was seen a few times. The chain is built from TRBV7-9 and TRBJ2-2, with 15 bases lining up with TRBD2. This CDR3 has 17 amino acids. Per germline, CDR1 SEHNR and CDR2 FQNEAQ (reference sequence). V trimming: 4 bases; J trimming: 3 bases; junction bases outside the gene matches: 3. The CDR3 coding sequence is TGTGCCAGCAGCTGGACTAGCGGGAGGGCCTACACCGGGGAGCTGTTTTTT. Encoded protein: CASSWTSGRAYTGELFF.

The chain links TRBV5-5 to TRBJ2-1; 9 nucleotides align to TRBD2. The V segment lost 4 bases and the J segment 0 bases; nucleotides outside the gene matches: 2. This CDR3 contains 15 residues. The V gene's germline CDR1 is SGHKS and CDR2 YYEKEE (reference sequence). The CDR3 DNA sequence: TGTGCCAGCAGCGTTAGCGGGAGCTCCTACAATGAGCAGTTCTTC. As protein: CASSVSGSSYNEQFF.

The chain carries TRBV21-1 and TRBJ1-1; the table's TRBD1 call for D was not verified on the DNA. TRBV21-1 is assigned pseudogene status. The CDR3 is 13 residues long. CDR3 nucleotides: TGTGCCCCCCTTGAGCAGGTGAACACTGAAGCTTTCTTT. Translation: CAPLEQVNTEAFF.

This clone occurred a few times. CDR3 DNA: TGTGCCAGCAGCTTAGGCGGGGCCGCTAGCACAGATACGCAGTATTTT. Translation: CASSLGGAASTDTQYF. The V gene is TRBV5-5, the J gene TRBJ2-3; D perhaps matches TRBD2 (6 bases). Germline V gene data show CDR1 as SGHKS and CDR2 as YYEKEE (reference sequence). The CDR3 sequence is 16 residues long. V gave up 2 bases and J gave up 0 bases, with 13 bases separating them.

V and J are TRBV30 and TRBJ2-5; 8 bases line up with TRBD1. CDR3 length: 14 residues. Trimming took 6 bases from V and 7 from J; bases not matched to a gene: 13. The germline V gene has CDR1 GTSNPN and CDR2 SVGIG (reference sequence). The CDR3 DNA is TGTGCCTGTACACCCCAGGGGGCCGGGAGGACCCAGTACTTC. Protein: CACTPQGAGRTQYF.

This clone was seen a few times. This chain connects TRBV5-1 to TRBJ1-2; D perhaps matches TRBD1 (5 bases). Germline loops: CDR1 SGHRS, CDR2 YFSETQ. Trimming pared 6 bases from V and 5 bases from J, leaving 17 bases between. The CDR3 extends over 14 amino acids. The CDR3, as DNA: TGCGCCAGCATGAGTTTGCCGGGGGATTATGGCTACACCTTC. Its protein product is CASMSLPGDYGYTF.

As concerns this clone: Mismatch with germline at one junction end may stem from a read error. The chain combines TRBV7-7 with TRBJ2-5, with a possible D match to TRBD2 (5 bases). The end of the DNA aligns better with TRBJ2-7, so the J call may be wrong. This CDR3 region has 15 residues. Germline loops: CDR1 SSHAT, CDR2 FNYEAQ (reference sequence). This CDR3 reads CASSPSRDKSYEQYF. In DNA form, the CDR3 reads TGTGCTAGCAGCCCAAGCCGGGATAAATCCTACGAGCAGTACTTC.

This chain joins TRBV5-1 and TRBJ2-3, with D possibly TRBD1 on 6 matching bases. Germline assignment: CDR1 SGHRS and CDR2 YFSETQ. The CDR3 runs to 17 residues. V gave up 2 bases and J gave up 4 bases, with 20 bases separating them. This chain's CDR3 is CASSLEQVAGVADTQYF. CDR3 coding DNA: TGCGCCAGCAGCTTAGAACAGGTGGCAGGGGTTGCAGATACGCAGTATTTT.

The CDR3 here is CASRGGGYEQYF. CDR3 in DNA: TGTGCCAGCAGGGGGGGTGGCTACGAGCAGTACTTC. J is TRBJ2-7 and V is TRBV7-2; TRBD2 is a possible D gene (6 bases). Germline V lookup: CDR1 SGHTA, CDR2 FQGNSA. Trimming removed 6 bases from V and 3 bases from J, with 9 bases in between. This CDR3 comprises 12 residues. Combining the CDR3 with reference TRBV7-2 and TRBJ2-7 gives the whole variable domain GAGVSQSPSNKVTEKGKDVELRCDPISGHTALYWYRQSLGQGLEFLIYFQGNSAPDKSGLPSDRFSAERTGGSVSTLTIQRTQQEDSAVYLCASRGGGYEQYFGPGTRLTVT.

The V call is TRBV5-8, the J call TRBJ2-7; D is uncertain. Germline loops: CDR1 SGHTS, CDR2 YDEGEE. CDR3 length equals 15 residues. The V and J ends lost 0 bases and 2 bases respectively, with 12 bases between them. The DNA of the CDR3 is TGTGCCAGCAGCTTGGAGCTAGTAGTCCCCTACGAGCAGTACTTC. Its protein product is CASSLELVVPYEQYF.